The source of this TCR beta chain is a study of T cells in Graves' hyperthyroidism and ophthalmopathy (dated by TCRdb to the late 2010s). At the level of the whole study: Peripheral blood samples were taken at initial diagnosis, before any treatment was given. TCR V-J signatures able to tell the groups apart were searched for in a discovery cohort of some 100 patients, of whom approximately 40 had Graves' ophthalmopathy and roughly 59 had stable Graves' hyperthyroidism. The 75 to 100 discovery patients were randomly split 7:3 into training and test sets. According to the paper, TCR Vbeta CDR3 sequencing was carried out on 135 peripheral blood samples, which came from fewer than 50 ophthalmopathy, approximately 78 hyperthyroidism and roughly 17 progressor patients. Prospective prediction of ophthalmopathy was tested in an independent validation cohort consisting of some 18 hyperthyroidism patients and approximately 16 patients who later progressed to ophthalmopathy. Thyroid tissue and blood T-cell repertoires from about six Graves' hyperthyroidism patients were also compared in the study. After blood sampling, hyperthyroidism patients were treated with methimazole at a starting dose of 30 mg daily, and ophthalmopathy patients were treated with high-dose intravenous methylprednisolone.

On this clonotype itself: Its specific antigen is unknown. Base qualities are not recorded, but no much larger clone differs from it by a single base.

Summary of the overall study and its limitations: Most expanded thyroid clonotypes (frequency above 0.001) were also detected in blood, suggesting blood repertoires may reflect thyroid immune responses. A model built on a 13 V-J signature distinguished ophthalmopathy from stable hyperthyroidism, reaching 87.88% sensitivity and about 81% specificity in cross-validation and 80%/75% in testing. In validation, progression to ophthalmopathy was predicted by the model with 65% to 71% sensitivity and around 76% specificity, a median of roughly 6 months before onset. Sample size was not statistically predetermined, and investigators were not blinded to group allocation.

Hyperthyroidism patients were aged 18 to 65 years and newly diagnosed, with disease duration of less than 2 months. Any patient with an uncontrolled infection, another autoimmune disease, pregnancy or lactation was excluded. Diagnoses were established on the basis of clinical symptoms, serum thyroxine and TRAb, thyroid ultrasound, and orbital computed tomography. For progressor patients, blood was drawn at the first diagnosis of hyperthyroidism, before any ophthalmopathy symptoms had appeared. PBMCs were isolated from around 10 ml of fresh peripheral blood by Ficoll-Paque density gradient centrifugation. Progressor patients were defined as those initially diagnosed with Graves' hyperthyroidism in whom ophthalmopathy developed during follow-up. Total RNA was extracted with Trizol reagent, and quality was checked on an Agilent 2100 Bioanalyzer. The CDR3, cysteine through phenylalanine, is 16 amino acids long. Only CDR3 DNA is held: 48 bases, read in frame from base 1. CDR1 and CDR2 (LGHDT, YNNKEL) derive from the germline V gene (reference sequence). Trimming leaves V shorter by 4 bases and J shorter by 0 bases, with the junction holding 9 bases beyond the gene matches.

TCR beta CDR3 regions were amplified from RNA transcripts. For the first round of RT-PCR on the TCR CDR3, the HTBI primer set was used together with the Qiagen OneStep RT-PCR kit. The libraries were constructed in a second round of multiplex PCR and then size-selected and purified. Libraries were sequenced paired-end with 100 bp reads on an Illumina HiSeq2000. The source study handled its data this way. SOAPnuke was used to process the raw data, throwing out any read that contained adapters or uncalled bases, had a mean Phred below 15, or lacked an exact constant-primer or identifier match. High-quality paired reads were merged with COPE v1.2.5, and unique nucleotide sequences were defined as clonotypes. Clonotypes were aligned to IMGT TRBV, TRBD and TRBJ reference segments using MiTCR v1.1. The analysis included only V-J combinations with a frequency above 0.0001, which together covered 98% to 99.2% of the repertoires. The TCS score was defined as F50 (clonal expansion) divided by E x V (chaos), with BLOSUM62-based TCRdist calculated between CDR3 peptides within each V-J. Welch's t-statistics and random forest reduced fewer than 600 V-J features to 10 to 15, which were used in a naive Bayes classifier (R e1071). TCRdb trimmed the raw reads at Q25, called clones with MiXCR and kept productive beta chains. For every CDR3 protein sequence, its rows merge into one entry that carries the most common genes and DNA. These V and J calls rely on TCRdb rather than the paper's analysis. The sample includes 600,000 to 850,000 distinct CDR3 sequences, with 15% to 20% observed a single time. Together, the top ten hold 16% of the sample.

Sequencing was performed on blood. The clonotype originates from a woman aged 50 to 65 with Graves' hyperthyroidism that later progressed to Graves' ophthalmopathy. Rearrangement joined TRBV3-1 to TRBJ2-7; the junction holds 7 bases that match TRBD2. The CDR3 loop reads CASSLGLAVSSYEQYF. The DNA reads TGTGCCAGCAGCCTGGGGCTAGCGGTTAGCTCCTACGAGCAGTACTTC.